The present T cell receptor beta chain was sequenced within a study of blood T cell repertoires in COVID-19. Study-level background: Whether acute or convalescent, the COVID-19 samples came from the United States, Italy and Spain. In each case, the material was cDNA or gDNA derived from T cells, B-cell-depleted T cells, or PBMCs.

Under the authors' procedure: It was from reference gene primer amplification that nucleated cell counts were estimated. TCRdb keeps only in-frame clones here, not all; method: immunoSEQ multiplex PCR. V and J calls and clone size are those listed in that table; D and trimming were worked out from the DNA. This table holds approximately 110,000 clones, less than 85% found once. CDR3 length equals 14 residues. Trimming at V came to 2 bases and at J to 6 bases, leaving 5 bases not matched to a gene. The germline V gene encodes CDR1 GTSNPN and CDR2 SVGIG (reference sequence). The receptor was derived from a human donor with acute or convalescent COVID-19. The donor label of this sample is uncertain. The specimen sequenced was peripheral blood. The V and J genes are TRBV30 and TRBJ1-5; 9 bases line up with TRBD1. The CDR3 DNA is TGTGCCTGGAGTCGGGACAGGGCGGGTCAGCCCCAGCATTTT. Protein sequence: CAWSRDRAGQPQHF.